Below, 8 T cell receptor beta chains from the same sample are listed, as sequenced in a study of blood T cells in healthy people across ages. The second PCR ran about 6 to 12 cycles with a sample-barcoded 5' primer and J-beta primers. TCRdb ran MiXCR on the 5' RACE reads and lists one entry per CDR3 protein. Of some 1,800,000 distinct CDR3 sequences listed, around 42% are singletons. Sample: blood. The receptors originated from a human donor in good health.

There are a few counts of this clonotype. The V gene is TRBV4-2, the J gene TRBJ2-7; D is perhaps TRBD1 or TRBD2 (5 bases each). The CDR3 has 16 amino acids. The germline V gene encodes CDR1 LGHNA and CDR2 YNFKEQ. V lost 1 base and J lost 6, with 19 bases in between. The CDR3 region is CASSQGYGTGGSEQYF. DNA for the CDR3: TGTGCCAGCAGCCAAGGTTATGGGACCGGAGGATCCGAGCAGTACTTC.

Worth noting for this clonotype: The germline gene is not matched at one end of the junction; a read error may be the cause. J is TRBJ1-5 and V is TRBV6-2 or TRBV6-3; 7 bases match TRBD1. The CDR3 is made up of 17 amino acids. Germline CDR1 reads MNHEY; CDR2 reads SVGEGT. The CDR3 protein is CANSYYPRDSFNQPQHF. Here the CDR3 DNA reads TGTGCCAACAGTTACTACCCCCGGGACAGCTTTAATCAGCCCCAGCATTTT.

At least ten counts were recorded for this clonotype. This chain connects TRBV7-3 to TRBJ2-5; 8 nucleotides align to TRBD1. There are 16 residues in the CDR3. V was clipped by 5 bases and J by 4 bases; unmatched bases: 12. CDR1 SGHTA and CDR2 FQGTGA come from the germline V gene. The CDR3: CASSPNRQGWGETQYF. In DNA, the CDR3 is TGTGCCAGCAGCCCTAACCGACAGGGGTGGGGAGAGACCCAGTACTTC.

This chain links TRBV7-9 with TRBJ1-1, with TRBD1 matching 7 bases. Germline assignment: CDR1 SEHNR and CDR2 FQNEAQ (reference sequence). The CDR3 has 13 amino acids. J gave up 8 bases and V 5 bases, and 8 bases lay outside the gene matches. This CDR3 reads CASSETGKIEAFF. CDR3 DNA: TGTGCCAGCAGCGAGACAGGGAAGATAGAAGCTTTCTTT.

This clonotype turned up a few times. The chain employs TRBV6-5 and TRBJ2-5, with D possibly being TRBD2 (5 bases). This CDR3 is 14 amino acids long. The germline V and J ends were trimmed by 4 bases and 2 bases, with 11 bases remaining between them. Germline CDR1 reads MNHEY; CDR2 reads SVGAGI. The CDR3 DNA sequence: TGTGCCAGCAGTTCTGGACTTCCGCAAGAGACCCAGTACTTC. Translated, it gives CASSSGLPQETQYF.

The chain uses TRBV20-1 and TRBJ1-2; 7 bases fit TRBD1. Germline assignment: CDR1 DFQATT and CDR2 SNEGSKA (reference sequence). V trimming: 5 bases; J trimming: 0 bases; junction bases outside the gene matches: 3. The CDR3 is made up of 13 amino acids. The CDR3 sequence is CSAGGQSNYGYTF. The CDR3 nucleotides are TGCAGTGCTGGGGGACAGTCTAACTATGGCTACACCTTC.

This clonotype was seen only once. The chain recombines TRBV4-1 with TRBJ2-3; D gene ambiguous. The ends were cut back, 1 base at V and 1 base at J, with 15 bases in the middle. The germline V gene has CDR1 MGHRA and CDR2 YSYEKL. The CDR3 runs to 17 residues. The CDR3 is CASSQARSAAGTDTQYF. CDR3 nucleotides: TGCGCCAGCAGCCAAGCGCGCTCGGCCGCGGGCACAGATACGCAGTATTTT.

This clonotype occurred a few times. The chain links TRBV4-3 to TRBJ2-1; the D gene is possibly TRBD2 (5 bases). The CDR3 totals 14 residues. The ends were cut back, 1 base at V and 9 bases at J, with 13 bases in the middle. The germline gives CDR1 LGHNA, CDR2 YSLEER. CDR3 loop: CASSQGGVGIEQFF. The CDR3 region has the DNA TGCGCCAGCAGCCAAGGGGGAGTAGGAATTGAGCAGTTCTTC.